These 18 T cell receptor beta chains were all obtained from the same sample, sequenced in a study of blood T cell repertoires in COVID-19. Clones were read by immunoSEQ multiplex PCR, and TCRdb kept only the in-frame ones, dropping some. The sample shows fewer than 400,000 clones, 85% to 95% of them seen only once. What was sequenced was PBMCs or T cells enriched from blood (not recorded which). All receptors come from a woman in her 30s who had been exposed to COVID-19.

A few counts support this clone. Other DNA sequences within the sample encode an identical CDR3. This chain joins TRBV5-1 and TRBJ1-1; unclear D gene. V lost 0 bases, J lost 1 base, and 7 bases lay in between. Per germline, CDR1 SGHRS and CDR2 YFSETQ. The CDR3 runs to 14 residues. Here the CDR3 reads CASSLAAGNTEAFF. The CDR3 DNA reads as TGCGCCAGCAGCTTGGCTGCCGGGAACACTGAAGCTTTCTTT.

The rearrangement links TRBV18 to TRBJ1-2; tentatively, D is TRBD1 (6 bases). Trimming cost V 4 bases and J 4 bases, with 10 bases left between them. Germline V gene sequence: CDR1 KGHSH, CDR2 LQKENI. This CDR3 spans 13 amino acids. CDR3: CASSLVDSYGYTF. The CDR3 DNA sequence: TGTGCCAGCTCACTAGTGGACAGCTATGGCTACACCTTC.

The CDR3 bases are TGCGCCAGCAGCCATGGGACAGCCCTTGGTGAGACCCAGTACTTC. It yields the protein CASSHGTALGETQYF. The chain combines TRBV5-1 with TRBJ2-5, with 7 bases matching TRBD1. This CDR3 has 15 residues. Germline V gene lookup returns CDR1 SGHRS and CDR2 YFSETQ. The trim removed 4 bases at V and 5 bases at J, leaving 11 bases unmatched.

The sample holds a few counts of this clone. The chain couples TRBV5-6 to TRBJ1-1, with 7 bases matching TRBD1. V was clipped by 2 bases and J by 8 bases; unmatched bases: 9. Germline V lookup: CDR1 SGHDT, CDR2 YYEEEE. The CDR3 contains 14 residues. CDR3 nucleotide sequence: TGTGCCAGCAGCTTACCGCTTGACAGGGCCGAAGCTTTCTTT. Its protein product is CASSLPLDRAEAFF.

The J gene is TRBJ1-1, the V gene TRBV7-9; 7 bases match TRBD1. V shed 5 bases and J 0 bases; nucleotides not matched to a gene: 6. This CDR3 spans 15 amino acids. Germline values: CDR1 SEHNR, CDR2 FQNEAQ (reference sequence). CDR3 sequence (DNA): TGTGCCAGCAGCAATCCCGGGACAGTGAACACTGAAGCTTTCTTT. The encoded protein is CASSNPGTVNTEAFF.

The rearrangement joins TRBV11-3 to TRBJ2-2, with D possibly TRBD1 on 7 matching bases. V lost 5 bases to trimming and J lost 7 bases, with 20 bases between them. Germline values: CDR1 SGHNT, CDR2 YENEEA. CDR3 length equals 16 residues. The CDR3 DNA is TGTGCCAGCAGCCTGCAGGGGGGCGCCGAGGTCGGGGAGCTGTTTTTT. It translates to CASSLQGGAEVGELFF.

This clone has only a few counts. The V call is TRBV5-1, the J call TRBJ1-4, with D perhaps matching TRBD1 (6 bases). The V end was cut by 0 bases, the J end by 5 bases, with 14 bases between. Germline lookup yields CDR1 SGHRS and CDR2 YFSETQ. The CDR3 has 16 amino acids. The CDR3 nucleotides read TGCGCCAGCAGCTTGGCGCCGGCAGGGGCAAATGAAAAACTGTTTTTT. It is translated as CASSLAPAGANEKLFF.

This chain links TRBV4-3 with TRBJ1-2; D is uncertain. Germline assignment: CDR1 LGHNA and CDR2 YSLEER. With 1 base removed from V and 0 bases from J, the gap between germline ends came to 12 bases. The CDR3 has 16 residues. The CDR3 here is CASSQGPLVPNYGYTF. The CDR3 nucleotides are TGCGCCAGCAGCCAAGGGCCTCTCGTACCTAACTATGGCTACACCTTC.

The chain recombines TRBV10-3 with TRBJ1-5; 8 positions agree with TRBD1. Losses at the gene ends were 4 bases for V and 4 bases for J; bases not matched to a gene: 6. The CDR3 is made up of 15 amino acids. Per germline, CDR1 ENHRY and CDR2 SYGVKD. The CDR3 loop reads CAISGGQGTNQPQHF. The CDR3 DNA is TGTGCCATCAGTGGAGGACAGGGCACTAATCAGCCCCAGCATTTT.

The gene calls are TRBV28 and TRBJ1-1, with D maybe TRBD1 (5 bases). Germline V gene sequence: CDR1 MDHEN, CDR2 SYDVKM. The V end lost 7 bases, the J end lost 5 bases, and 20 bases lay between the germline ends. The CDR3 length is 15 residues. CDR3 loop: CASTLLTGRGTEAFF. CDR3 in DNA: TGTGCCAGCACCCTTCTGACGGGGAGGGGAACTGAAGCTTTCTTT. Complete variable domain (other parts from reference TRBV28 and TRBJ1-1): DVKVTQSSRYLVKRTGEKVFLECVQDMDHENMFWYRQDPGLGLRLIYFSYDVKMKEKGDIPEGYSVSREKKERFSLILESASTNQTSMYLCASTLLTGRGTEAFFGQGTRLTVV.

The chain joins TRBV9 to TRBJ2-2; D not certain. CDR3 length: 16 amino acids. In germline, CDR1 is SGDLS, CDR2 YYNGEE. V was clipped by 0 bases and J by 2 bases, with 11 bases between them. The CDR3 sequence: CASSVVDIVNTGELFF. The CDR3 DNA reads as TGTGCCAGCAGCGTAGTCGACATTGTAAACACCGGGGAGCTGTTTTTT.

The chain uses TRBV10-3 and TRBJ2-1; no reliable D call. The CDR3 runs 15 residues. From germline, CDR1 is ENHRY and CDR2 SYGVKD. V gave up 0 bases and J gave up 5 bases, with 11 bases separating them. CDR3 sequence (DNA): TGTGCCATCAGTGAGTCGCGGCCCACCGACAATGAGCAGTTCTTC. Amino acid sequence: CAISESRPTDNEQFF.

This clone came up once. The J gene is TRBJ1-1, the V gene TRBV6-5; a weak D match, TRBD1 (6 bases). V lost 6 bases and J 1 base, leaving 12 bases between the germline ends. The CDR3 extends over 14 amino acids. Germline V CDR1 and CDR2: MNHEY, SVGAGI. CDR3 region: CASSLRGPNTEAFF. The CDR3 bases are TGTGCCAGCAGCCTCAGGGGACCGAACACTGAAGCTTTCTTT.

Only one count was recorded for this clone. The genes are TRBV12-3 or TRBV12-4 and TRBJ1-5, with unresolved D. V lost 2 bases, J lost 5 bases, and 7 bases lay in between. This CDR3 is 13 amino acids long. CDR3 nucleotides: TGTGCCAGCAGTTTAATCGCGGATCAGCCCCAGCATTTT. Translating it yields CASSLIADQPQHF.

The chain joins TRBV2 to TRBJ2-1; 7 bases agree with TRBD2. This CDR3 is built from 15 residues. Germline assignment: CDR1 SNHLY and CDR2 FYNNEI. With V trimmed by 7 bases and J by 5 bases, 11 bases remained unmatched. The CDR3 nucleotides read TGTGCCAGCATCTCTCTCGGGACTATCAACAATGAGCAGTTCTTC. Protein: CASISLGTINNEQFF.

CDR3: CASSLARSSGDQETQYF. CDR3 in DNA: TGTGCCAGCAGCTTGGCCAGATCTAGCGGGGACCAAGAGACCCAGTACTTC. The chain joins TRBV5-4 to TRBJ2-5, with TRBD2 matching 9 bases. The length of the CDR3 is 17 residues. V was clipped by 0 bases and J by 0 bases; unmatched bases: 6. Germline CDR1 is SGHNT and CDR2 is YYREEE (reference sequence).

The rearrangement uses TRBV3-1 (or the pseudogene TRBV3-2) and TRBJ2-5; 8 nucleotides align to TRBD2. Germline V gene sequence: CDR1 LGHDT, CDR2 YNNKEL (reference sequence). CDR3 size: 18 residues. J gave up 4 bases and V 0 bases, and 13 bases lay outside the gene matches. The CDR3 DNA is TGTGCCAGCAGCCAAGATGGGCTAGCGGGCCTTTTAAGAGAGACCCAGTACTTC. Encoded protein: CASSQDGLAGLLRETQYF.

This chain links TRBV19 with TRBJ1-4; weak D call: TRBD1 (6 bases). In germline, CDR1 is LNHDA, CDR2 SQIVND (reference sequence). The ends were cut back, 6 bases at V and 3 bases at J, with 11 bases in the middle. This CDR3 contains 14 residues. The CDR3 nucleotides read TGTGCCAGTAGAACAGGGTTGGCTAATGAAAAACTGTTTTTT. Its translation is CASRTGLANEKLFF.